These 29 T cell receptor beta chains were all obtained from the same sample, sequenced in a study of T cells after yellow fever vaccination. TCRdb recomputed calls from the 5' RACE reads with MiXCR, one row per CDR3 protein. Here the sample spans fewer than 90,000 distinct CDR3 sequences, approximately 6.5% being singletons. This material consisted of CD8+ T cells sorted from PBMCs, taken 5 days after the first yellow fever vaccination. These receptors all stem from a man between 18 and 29 years old who received the YFV17D yellow fever vaccine.

This clonotype occurred many times. V and J are TRBV4-3 and TRBJ2-2; TRBD2 is a possible D gene (5 bases). This CDR3 is built from 15 residues. V lost 0 bases and J 7 bases, leaving 12 bases between the germline ends. Germline CDR1 and CDR2: LGHNA and YSLEER. The CDR3 region is CASSQDPGFHGELFF. The DNA of the CDR3 is TGCGCCAGCAGCCAAGACCCGGGATTCCACGGGGAGCTGTTTTTT.

This clonotype was detected many times. The chain carries TRBV7-2 and TRBJ2-7; 8 bases align to TRBD1. Germline trimming cut 1 base from V and 2 bases from J; bases unmatched to any gene: 4. Per the germline V gene, CDR1 is SGHTA and CDR2 is FQGNSA. CDR3 length: 15 amino acids. The CDR3 DNA reads TGTGCCAGCAGCTTAGAGGACAGGGACACCTACGAGCAGTACTTC. Amino acid sequence: CASSLEDRDTYEQYF.

This clonotype occurred many times. The gene calls are TRBV7-9 and TRBJ2-5; 11 bases fit TRBD1. In germline, CDR1 is SEHNR, CDR2 FQNEAQ (reference sequence). CDR3 length: 17 amino acids. V lost 6 bases and J lost 0; bases outside the gene matches: 9. The CDR3 DNA follows: TGTGCCAGCAGATTCGGACAGGGGGCGTCAGACCAAGAGACCCAGTACTTC. Its translation is CASRFGQGASDQETQYF.

The CDR3 region is CASSYGGAPYEQYF. The CDR3 nucleotides read TGTGCCAGCAGCTACGGGGGCGCACCCTACGAGCAGTACTTC. The chain has TRBV7-2 and TRBJ2-7, with D perhaps TRBD1 or TRBD2 (6 bases each). Germline assignment: CDR1 SGHTA and CDR2 FQGNSA. This CDR3 is built from 14 residues. Trimming cost V 4 bases and J 2 bases, with 12 bases left between them. Supplemented by reference TRBV7-2 and TRBJ2-7, the full variable domain reads GAGVSQSPSNKVTEKGKDVELRCDPISGHTALYWYRQSLGQGLEFLIYFQGNSAPDKSGLPSDRFSAERTGGSVSTLTIQRTQQEDSAVYLCASSYGGAPYEQYFGPGTRLTVT.

This clonotype was seen at least ten times. The chain uses TRBV3-1 and TRBJ2-7; 7 positions agree with TRBD2. This CDR3 contains 12 residues. V gave up 8 bases and J gave up 5 bases; unmatched junction bases: 6. CDR1 is LGHDT, CDR2 YNNKEL, per germline (reference sequence). The CDR3 DNA reads TGTGCCAGCCTGGCGGGGAGGGACGAGCAGTACGTC. Amino acid sequence: CASLAGRDEQYV.

This clonotype was counted many times. This chain links TRBV20-1 with TRBJ2-5, with a tentative D call TRBD1 (6 bases). CDR1 is DFQATT, CDR2 SNEGSKA, per germline (reference sequence). CDR3 size: 14 residues. V lost 3 bases to trimming and J lost 3 bases, with 14 bases between them. CDR3 protein: CSASYQGIEETQYF. Written as DNA, the CDR3 is TGCAGTGCTAGTTATCAGGGGATAGAAGAGACCCAGTACTTC.

The chain couples TRBV7-2 to TRBJ1-5, with D unclear. With 1 base removed from V and 5 bases from J, the gap between germline ends came to 6 bases. Germline-derived CDR1 and CDR2 are SGHTA and FQGNSA. This CDR3 comprises 13 residues. DNA of the CDR3: TGTGCCAGCAGCTTAGGGATGGATCAGCCCCAGCATTTT. The encoded protein is CASSLGMDQPQHF. Filled out from reference TRBV7-2 and TRBJ1-5, the complete variable domain reads GAGVSQSPSNKVTEKGKDVELRCDPISGHTALYWYRQSLGQGLEFLIYFQGNSAPDKSGLPSDRFSAERTGGSVSTLTIQRTQQEDSAVYLCASSLGMDQPQHFGDGTRLSIL.

J is TRBJ2-7 and V is TRBV20-1; 8 positions match TRBD1. Germline assignment: CDR1 DFQATT and CDR2 SNEGSKA (reference sequence). Trimming took 1 base from V and 2 from J; bases not matched to a gene: 10. The length of the CDR3 is 16 residues. The CDR3 bases are TGCAGTGCTAGAGGCGCCTGGGCAGGGGGCCCCTACGAGCAGTACTTC. It codes for CSARGAWAGGPYEQYF.

This clonotype was detected a few times. The chain is built from TRBV5-6 and TRBJ1-5; 8 bases fit TRBD1. Germline CDR1 and CDR2: SGHDT and YYEEEE. The CDR3 extends over 16 amino acids. The J segment lost 2 bases and the V segment lost 0 bases, leaving 4 bases of the junction unmatched. CDR3 residues: CASSLDRGIGNQPQHF. The CDR3 coding sequence is TGTGCCAGCAGCTTGGACAGGGGGATTGGCAATCAGCCCCAGCATTTT.

This clonotype has ten or more counts. The chain couples TRBV5-1 to TRBJ1-1, with D maybe TRBD1 (5 bases). The CDR3 totals 15 residues. From germline, CDR1 is SGHRS and CDR2 YFSETQ. V lost 0 bases and J lost 5, with 14 bases in between. In DNA form, the CDR3 reads TGCGCCAGCAGCTTGGCCCGGCGGGGCGGAACTGAAGCTTTCTTT. It codes for CASSLARRGGTEAFF.

The gene calls are TRBV5-6 and TRBJ2-2; D may be TRBD2 (6 bases). The germline V gene has CDR1 SGHDT and CDR2 YYEEEE. The CDR3 totals 16 residues. Trimming cost V 0 bases and J 4 bases, with 13 bases left between them. Here the CDR3 DNA reads TGTGCCAGCAGCTTGGCGACTAGTAGTGTCACCGGGGAGCTGTTTTTT. Translated, it gives CASSLATSSVTGELFF.

This clonotype was detected many times. V gene TRBV28 combines with J gene TRBJ2-1; D tentatively fits TRBD1 or TRBD2 (5 bases each). The CDR3 covers 13 residues. Germline lookup yields CDR1 MDHEN and CDR2 SYDVKM. V lost 4 bases, J lost 10 bases, and 14 bases lay in between. The CDR3 loop is CASSWDGAREQFF. DNA for the CDR3: TGTGCCAGCAGTTGGGACGGTGCTCGAGAGCAGTTCTTC.

This clonotype was counted a few times. The chain couples TRBV7-2 to TRBJ1-4, with 7 bases lining up with TRBD1. The CDR3 has 16 amino acids. After removal of 1 base from V and 8 bases from J, the junction contained 10 bases not matched to a gene. Germline V gene data show CDR1 as SGHTA and CDR2 as FQGNSA. The CDR3: CASSLESGQAGEKLFF. For the CDR3, the DNA is TGTGCCAGCAGCTTAGAGTCCGGACAGGCAGGAGAAAAACTGTTTTTT.

The rearrangement links TRBV5-6 to TRBJ2-5, with 9 bases aligning to TRBD2. This CDR3 contains 16 residues. Germline-derived CDR1 and CDR2 are SGHDT and YYEEEE. V shed 0 bases, J shed 2 bases, and the junction held 5 bases outside the gene matches. CDR3 amino acids: CASSLGTSVHQETQYF. CDR3 coding DNA: TGTGCCAGCAGCTTGGGGACTAGCGTCCATCAAGAGACCCAGTACTTC.

This clonotype was recorded many times. The chain links TRBV12-3 or TRBV12-4 to TRBJ2-1; 10 bases align to TRBD1. This CDR3 contains 15 residues. Losses at the gene ends were 7 bases for V and 4 bases for J; bases not matched to a gene: 7. Written as DNA, the CDR3 is TGTGCCAGCACGGACGGGACAGGGGATTACAATGAGCAGTTCTTC. Translating gives CASTDGTGDYNEQFF.

The gene calls are TRBV27 and TRBJ2-1; D may be TRBD2 (8 bases). The CDR3 has 14 amino acids. Germline V lookup: CDR1 MNHEY, CDR2 SMNVEV (reference sequence). V lost 8 bases, J lost 4 bases, and 15 bases lay in between. The CDR3 DNA is TGTGCCAGCCAGGGGGGACTAGGGTACAATGAGCAGTTCTTC. Amino acids: CASQGGLGYNEQFF.

In this sample, this clonotype turned up many times. V usage is TRBV4-1 and J usage is TRBJ2-2; no clear D gene. The CDR3 is 13 residues long. Trimming removed 4 bases at V and 5 bases at J, with 8 bases between. Per the germline V gene, CDR1 is MGHRA and CDR2 is YSYEKL. CDR3 sequence reads: CASSPHYTGELFF. CDR3 in DNA: TGCGCCAGCAGCCCTCACTATACCGGGGAGCTGTTTTTT.

The sample holds many counts of this clonotype. The V call is TRBV6-5, the J call TRBJ1-5, with unresolved D. V gave up 8 bases and J gave up 4 bases, with 6 bases separating them. This CDR3 has 11 residues. Per the germline V gene, CDR1 is MNHEY and CDR2 is SVGAGI. This CDR3 is CASGPNQPQHF. The CDR3 DNA reads TGTGCCAGCGGGCCGAATCAGCCCCAGCATTTT.

This clonotype was seen repeatedly, ten times or more. The chain links TRBV4-1 to TRBJ1-5; a weak D match, TRBD1 (5 bases). CDR1 is MGHRA and CDR2 is YSYEKL in the germline V gene. V gave up 4 bases and J gave up 3 bases, with 16 bases separating them. This CDR3 contains 16 residues. CDR3 bases: TGCGCCAGCAGCCTTGCCCTGGGACGGATCAATCAGCCCCAGCATTTT. Its translation: CASSLALGRINQPQHF.

The V and J genes are TRBV4-3 and TRBJ2-5, with 7 bases aligning to TRBD2. CDR1 is LGHNA, CDR2 YSLEER, per germline. J gave up 0 bases and V 2 bases, and 3 bases lay outside the gene matches. The CDR3 runs 15 residues. The CDR3: CASSQLGGNQETQYF. The CDR3 DNA follows: TGCGCCAGCAGCCAACTCGGGGGGAACCAAGAGACCCAGTACTTC.

There are many counts of this clonotype. The V and J genes are TRBV4-1 and TRBJ2-1; the D is unclear. Deletions cut 4 bases from V and 4 bases from J, with 20 bases between. The CDR3 has 17 residues. Germline values: CDR1 MGHRA, CDR2 YSYEKL. The CDR3, as DNA: TGCGCCAGCAGCCGGGTCGGTCGCGTCCCTCTGTACAATGAGCAGTTCTTC. This translates into CASSRVGRVPLYNEQFF.

J is TRBJ2-2 and V is TRBV9, with 13 bases that match TRBD2. The ends lost 4 bases at V and 2 bases at J; junction bases unmatched: 11. Germline assignment: CDR1 SGDLS and CDR2 YYNGEE. CDR3 size: 19 residues. The CDR3 DNA sequence: TGTGCCAGCAGCACCCGGACTAGCGGGGGTCCCCTCAACACCGGGGAGCTGTTTTTT. Amino acid sequence: CASSTRTSGGPLNTGELFF.

The V and J genes are TRBV27 and TRBJ2-2, with D tentatively TRBD2 (5 bases). CDR1 and CDR2 (germline): MNHEY, SMNVEV (reference sequence). This CDR3 has 12 residues. Trimming took 2 bases from V and 13 from J, leaving 11 bases between them. The CDR3 loop reads CASSLGGSGLFF. The CDR3 DNA reads TGTGCCAGCAGTTTAGGAGGCTCTGGGCTGTTTTTT.

This clonotype was picked up a small number of times. CDR3 amino acids: CASSGGEFYEQYV. In DNA, the CDR3 is TGTGCCAGCAGTGGGGGGGAATTCTACGAGCAGTACGTC. This chain joins TRBV2 and TRBJ2-7; D possibly corresponds to TRBD2 (6 bases). This CDR3 spans 13 amino acids. From germline, CDR1 is SNHLY and CDR2 FYNNEI. V was pared by 4 bases and J by 3 bases, with 10 bases between.

This chain joins TRBV6-4 and TRBJ2-6, with 10 nucleotides matching TRBD1. J gave up 0 bases and V 6 bases, and 14 bases lay outside the gene matches. This CDR3 spans 20 amino acids. Germline values: CDR1 MRHNA, CDR2 SNTAGT. The CDR3 here is CASSRLHPGQGNSGANVLTF. CDR3 nucleotides: TGTGCCAGCAGCCGACTCCACCCGGGACAGGGGAACTCTGGGGCCAACGTCCTGACTTTC.

This clonotype was seen only a few times. The V call is TRBV6-2 or TRBV6-3, the J call TRBJ1-1, with unresolved D. V lost 2 bases and J 0 bases, leaving 13 bases between the germline ends. Germline loops: CDR1 MNHEY, CDR2 SVGEGT. The CDR3 runs to 16 residues. The CDR3 loop is CASSYAAVGMNTEAFF. In DNA form, the CDR3 reads TGTGCCAGCAGTTACGCGGCGGTCGGTATGAACACTGAAGCTTTCTTT.

This clonotype was seen a few times. It may be a read error: a sequence one base away is much more abundant. V and J are TRBV5-1 and TRBJ2-1, with 7 bases fitting TRBD1. J was trimmed by 8 bases and V by 4 bases; bases with no gene match: 15. This CDR3 is 16 amino acids long. Germline-derived CDR1 and CDR2 are SGHRS and YFSETQ. Here the CDR3 reads CASSPPDRVGHDEQFF. CDR3 in DNA: TGCGCCAGCAGCCCACCAGACAGGGTGGGGCACGATGAGCAGTTCTTC.

The genes are TRBV28 and TRBJ2-7; tentatively, D is TRBD2 (6 bases). Per the germline V gene, CDR1 is MDHEN and CDR2 is SYDVKM. The germline V and J ends were trimmed by 6 bases and 1 base, with 13 bases remaining between them. The CDR3 loop spans 14 amino acids. The DNA of the CDR3 is TGTGCCAGCAGGGAAGGTCTAGCGTCCTACGAGCAGTACGTC. This translates into CASREGLASYEQYV.

This clonotype was seen a handful of times. The rearrangement uses TRBV19 and TRBJ2-1; tentative D call: TRBD1 (6 bases). This CDR3 is 13 amino acids long. CDR1 LNHDA and CDR2 SQIVND come from the germline V gene (reference sequence). Trimming removed 6 bases from V and 9 bases from J, with 15 bases in between. CDR3 DNA sequence: TGTGCCAGTAGGACAGGTTTATCTTCTGAGCAGTTCTTC. Protein: CASRTGLSSEQFF.